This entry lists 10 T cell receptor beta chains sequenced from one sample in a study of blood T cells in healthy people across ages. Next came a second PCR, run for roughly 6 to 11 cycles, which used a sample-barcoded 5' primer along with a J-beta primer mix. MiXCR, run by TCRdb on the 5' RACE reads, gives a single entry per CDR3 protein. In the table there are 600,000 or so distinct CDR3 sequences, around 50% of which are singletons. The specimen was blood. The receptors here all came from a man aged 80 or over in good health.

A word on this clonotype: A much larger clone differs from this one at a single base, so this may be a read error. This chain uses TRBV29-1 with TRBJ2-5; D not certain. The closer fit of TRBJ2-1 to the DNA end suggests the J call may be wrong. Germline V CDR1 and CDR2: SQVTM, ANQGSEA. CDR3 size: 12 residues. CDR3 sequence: CSVDFSQETQFF. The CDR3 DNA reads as TGCAGCGTTGATTTTAGTCAAGAGACCCAGTTCTTC.

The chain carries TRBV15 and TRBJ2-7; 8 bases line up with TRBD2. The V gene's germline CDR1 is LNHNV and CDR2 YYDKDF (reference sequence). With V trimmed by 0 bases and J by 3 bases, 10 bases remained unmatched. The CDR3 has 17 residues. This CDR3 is CATSRDLDGREVYEQYF. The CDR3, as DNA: TGTGCCACCAGCAGAGATTTGGACGGGAGGGAGGTCTACGAGCAGTACTTC.

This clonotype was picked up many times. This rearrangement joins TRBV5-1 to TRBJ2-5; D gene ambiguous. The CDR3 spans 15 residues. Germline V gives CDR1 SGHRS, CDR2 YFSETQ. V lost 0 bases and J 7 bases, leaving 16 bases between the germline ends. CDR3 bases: TGCGCCAGCAGCTTGGAACTTGCAAGATGGGCGACCCAGTACTTC. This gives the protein CASSLELARWATQYF. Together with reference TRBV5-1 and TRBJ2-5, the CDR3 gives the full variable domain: KAGVTQTPRYLIKTRGQQVTLSCSPISGHRSVSWYQQTPGQGLQFLFEYFSETQRNKGNFPGRFSGRQFSNSRSEMNVSTLELGDSALYLCASSLELARWATQYFGPGTRLLVL.

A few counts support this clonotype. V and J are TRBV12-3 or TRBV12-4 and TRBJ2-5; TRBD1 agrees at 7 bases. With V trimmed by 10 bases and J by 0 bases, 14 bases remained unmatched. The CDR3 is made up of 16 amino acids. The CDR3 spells CANTVRGPYYQETQYF. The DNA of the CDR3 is TGTGCCAATACCGTTAGGGGGCCTTATTACCAAGAGACCCAGTACTTC.

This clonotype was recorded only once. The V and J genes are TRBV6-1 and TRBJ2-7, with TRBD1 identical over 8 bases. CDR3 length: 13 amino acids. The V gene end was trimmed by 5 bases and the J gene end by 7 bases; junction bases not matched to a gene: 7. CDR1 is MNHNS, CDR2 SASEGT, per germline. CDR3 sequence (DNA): TGTGCCAGCAGTACCGGACAGGGAGTAGAGCAGTACTTC. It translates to CASSTGQGVEQYF.

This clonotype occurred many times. For the CDR3, the DNA is TGTGCCAGCAGCTTAGTTCACGGGGAGCTGTTTTTT. It specifies CASSLVHGELFF. J is TRBJ2-2 and V is TRBV7-9; D remains unclear. Germline V gene sequence: CDR1 SEHNR, CDR2 FQNEAQ (reference sequence). The V gene lost 1 base and the J gene lost 7 bases, with 4 bases spanning the gap. The CDR3 consists of 12 residues.

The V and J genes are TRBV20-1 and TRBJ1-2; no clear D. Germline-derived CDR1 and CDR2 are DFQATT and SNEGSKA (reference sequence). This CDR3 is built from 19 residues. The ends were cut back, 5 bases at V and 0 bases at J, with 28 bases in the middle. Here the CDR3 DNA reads TGCAGTGCTCTCCCGCTGGGCGGGAACGAAACGAATACTAACTATGGCTACACCTTC. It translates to CSALPLGGNETNTNYGYTF.

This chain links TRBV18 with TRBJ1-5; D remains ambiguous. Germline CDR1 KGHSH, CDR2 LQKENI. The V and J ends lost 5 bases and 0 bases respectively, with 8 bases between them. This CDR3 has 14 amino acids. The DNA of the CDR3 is TGTGCCAGCTCAACAGAATATAGCAATCAGCCCCAGCATTTT. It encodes CASSTEYSNQPQHF. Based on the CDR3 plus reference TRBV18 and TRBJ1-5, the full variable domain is NAGVMQNPRHLVRRRGQEARLRCSPMKGHSHVYWYRQLPEEGLKFMVYLQKENIIDESGMPKERFSAEFPKEGPSILRIQQVVRGDSAAYFCASSTEYSNQPQHFGDGTRLSIL.

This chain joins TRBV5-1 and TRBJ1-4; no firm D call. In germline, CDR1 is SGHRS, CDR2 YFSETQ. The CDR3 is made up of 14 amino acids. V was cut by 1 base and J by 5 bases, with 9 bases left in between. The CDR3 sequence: CASSLPGINEKLFF. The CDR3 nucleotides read TGCGCCAGCAGCTTGCCGGGCATAAATGAAAAACTGTTTTTT.

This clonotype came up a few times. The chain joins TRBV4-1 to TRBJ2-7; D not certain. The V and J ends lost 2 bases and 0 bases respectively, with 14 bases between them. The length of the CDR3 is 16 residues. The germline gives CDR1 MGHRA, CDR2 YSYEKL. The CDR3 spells CASSQRSGAISYEQYF. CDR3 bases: TGCGCCAGCAGCCAAAGGTCCGGCGCGATCTCCTACGAGCAGTACTTC.